The entry that follows covers one TCR beta chain sequence. The data derive from a study of OX40 agonist ivuxolimab in advanced cancers. The CDR3 sequence is 14 residues long. V lost 6 bases, J lost 0 bases, and 11 bases lay in between. Per the germline V gene, CDR1 is MNHEY and CDR2 is SVGAGI. Assay used: immunoSEQ multiplex PCR; TCRdb lists only in-frame clones, some missing. Of about 83,000 clones listed, 84% are singletons. This sequence originates from an adult with an advanced solid tumor such as melanoma, head and neck, liver or kidney cancer. The sample was CD4+ or CD8+ T cells sorted from blood, taken in a trial of the OX40 agonist ivuxolimab. The chain links TRBV6-5 to TRBJ1-1, with a weak D call TRBD1 (6 bases). Written as DNA, the CDR3 is TGTGCCAGCAGCCCGGACAGTTTGAACACTGAAGCTTTCTTT. As protein: CASSPDSLNTEAFF.